This T cell receptor beta chain was found in a study of OX40 agonist ivuxolimab in advanced cancers. Only in-frame clones appear in the TCRdb table, and some are missing; sequencing was by immunoSEQ multiplex PCR. The table has some 10,000 clones, roughly nine tenths seen once. The TCR sequence derives from an adult with an advanced solid tumor such as melanoma, head and neck, liver or kidney cancer. The sequencing used CD4+ or CD8+ T cells sorted from blood, collected in a trial of the OX40 agonist ivuxolimab.

The CDR3 reads CASRAGTSGVSQETQYF. CDR3 DNA sequence: TGCGCCAGCAGGGCCGGGACTAGCGGGGTCTCCCAAGAGACCCAGTACTTC. The chain carries TRBV5-1 and TRBJ2-5; TRBD2 matches 13 bases. The V gene's germline CDR1 is SGHRS and CDR2 YFSETQ. This CDR3 comprises 17 residues. V shed 5 bases, J shed 1 base, and the junction held 8 bases outside the gene matches.